The 18 T cell receptor beta chains below all came from one sample that was sequenced in a study of spatial heterogeneity in lung cancer. Points from the study as a whole: Counts of expanded intratumoral alpha and beta TCRs tracked tumor mutation counts.

The antigens these receptors bind are not known. Noted time point: sample taken at primary tumor resection. TCRdb used MiXCR to reprocess the 5' RACE reads, holding one entry per CDR3 protein. The table lists about 100,000 distinct CDR3 sequences, around 4.3% of them singletons. Sequences were derived from lung tumor tissue, sampled at surgery. These receptors were taken from a male donor with early-stage non-small cell lung cancer.

There are many counts of this clonotype. The chain uses TRBV29-1 and TRBJ1-1; D ambiguous. The CDR3 runs 13 residues. The ends were cut back, 4 bases at V and 2 bases at J, with 11 bases in the middle. Germline-derived CDR1 and CDR2 are SQVTM and ANQGSEA. CDR3: CSVVGRPNTEAFF. CDR3 DNA: TGCAGCGTTGTCGGGCGGCCAAACACTGAAGCTTTCTTT.

This clonotype was observed many times. The rearrangement links TRBV5-1 to TRBJ1-2; D is ambiguous. Germline V gene sequence: CDR1 SGHRS, CDR2 YFSETQ. The CDR3 runs to 13 residues. Trimming took 0 bases from V and 6 from J, leaving 9 bases between them. CDR3 DNA sequence: TGCGCCAGCAGCTTGGATGTTCACAATGGCTACACCTTC. This sequence encodes CASSLDVHNGYTF. Variable domain in full (rest from reference TRBV5-1 and TRBJ1-2): KAGVTQTPRYLIKTRGQQVTLSCSPISGHRSVSWYQQTPGQGLQFLFEYFSETQRNKGNFPGRFSGRQFSNSRSEMNVSTLELGDSALYLCASSLDVHNGYTFGSGTRLTVV.

This clonotype was counted a few times. The gene calls are TRBV30 and TRBJ2-3, with a tentative D call TRBD2 (5 bases). Germline V gene data show CDR1 as GTSNPN and CDR2 as SVGIG (reference sequence). Trimming cost V 3 bases and J 0 bases, with 10 bases left between them. This CDR3 spans 14 amino acids. This CDR3 is CAWRLGPSTDTQYF. The CDR3, as DNA: TGTGCCTGGAGACTAGGCCCTAGCACAGATACGCAGTATTTT. The full variable domain, completed using reference TRBV30 and TRBJ2-3, is SQTIHQWPATLVQPVGSPLSLECTVEGTSNPNLYWYRQAAGRGLQLLFYSVGIGQISSEVPQNLSASRPQDRQFILSSKKLLLSDSGFYLCAWRLGPSTDTQYFGPGTRLTVL.

This clonotype was observed many times. The genes are TRBV6-5 and TRBJ1-1; 7 bases fit TRBD1. CDR1 is MNHEY and CDR2 is SVGAGI in the germline V gene. V shed 5 bases and J 4 bases; nucleotides not matched to a gene: 4. The CDR3 runs to 13 residues. CDR3 residues: CASSTNRGTEAFF. As DNA, the CDR3 is TGTGCCAGCAGTACAAACAGGGGCACTGAAGCTTTCTTT.

At least ten counts were recorded for this clonotype. The CDR3: CASSVRDKNSPLHF. Here the CDR3 DNA reads TGTGCCAGCAGCGTAAGGGACAAAAATTCACCCCTCCACTTT. The chain has TRBV11-2 and TRBJ1-6; D may be TRBD1 (6 bases). Trimming pared 5 bases from V and 7 bases from J, leaving 12 bases between. The germline CDR1 and CDR2 sequences are SGHAT and FQNNGV. The CDR3 loop spans 14 amino acids.

This clonotype was observed many times. The V gene is TRBV29-1, the J gene TRBJ2-1; D is unclear. Germline V gives CDR1 SQVTM, CDR2 ANQGSEA. The CDR3 is 12 amino acids. Trimming left V 0 bases short and J 4 bases short, with 4 bases between. The CDR3 region is CSVEDGYNEQFF. CDR3 bases: TGCAGCGTTGAAGATGGGTACAATGAGCAGTTCTTC.

This clonotype was seen many times. The chain joins TRBV28 to TRBJ2-7; D is possibly TRBD1 (5 bases). Trimming removed 6 bases from V and 0 bases from J, with 12 bases in between. The CDR3 extends over 14 amino acids. CDR1 and CDR2 from the germline V gene are MDHEN and SYDVKM. This CDR3 reads CASRSRASSYEQYF. CDR3 sequence (DNA): TGTGCCAGCAGATCCAGGGCAAGCTCCTACGAGCAGTACTTC.

About this clonotype itself: The germline gene is not matched at one end of the junction; a read error may be the cause. V usage is TRBV11-2 and J usage is TRBJ2-1; D might be TRBD2 (5 bases). The germline gives CDR1 SGHAT, CDR2 FQNNGV. CDR3 length: 15 residues. The CDR3 coding sequence is TGTGCCAGAAGCTCCCTTCGGGACTCCTACAATGAGCAGTTCTTC. This sequence encodes CARSSLRDSYNEQFF. The entire variable domain, with the rest obtained from reference TRBV11-2 and TRBJ2-1, is as follows: EAGVAQSPRYKIIEKRQSVAFWCNPISGHATLYWYQQILGQGPKLLIQFQNNGVVDDSQLPKDRFSAERLKGVDSTLKIQPAKLEDSAVYLCARSSLRDSYNEQFFGPGTRLTVL.

This clonotype occurred a few times. The chain couples TRBV6-1 to TRBJ2-1; TRBD2 matches 7 bases. CDR1 MNHNS and CDR2 SASEGT come from the germline V gene. The CDR3 is 16 residues long. The junction had 11 bases not matched to a gene; V was cut back by 6 bases and J by 3 bases. The CDR3 here is CASSGRRGSHYNEQFF. CDR3 nucleotides: TGTGCCAGCAGCGGAAGGCGGGGGTCACACTACAATGAGCAGTTCTTC.

Many counts were recorded for this clonotype. The chain joins TRBV7-2 to TRBJ1-5, with D unclear. The CDR3 is 13 residues long. Trimming cost V 3 bases and J 7 bases, with 10 bases left between them. From germline, CDR1 is SGHTA and CDR2 FQGNSA. CDR3 sequence (DNA): TGTGCCAGCAGCTTTAAGGCGGCACAGCCCCAGCATTTT. Protein: CASSFKAAQPQHF. The whole variable domain, remainder taken from reference TRBV7-2 and TRBJ1-5, is GAGVSQSPSNKVTEKGKDVELRCDPISGHTALYWYRQSLGQGLEFLIYFQGNSAPDKSGLPSDRFSAERTGGSVSTLTIQRTQQEDSAVYLCASSFKAAQPQHFGDGTRLSIL.

This clonotype has at least ten counts. The chain employs TRBV30 and TRBJ2-3, with D possibly TRBD2 on 6 matching bases. Trimming removed 2 bases from V and 5 bases from J, with 11 bases in between. The CDR3 runs to 13 residues. Germline V lookup: CDR1 GTSNPN, CDR2 SVGIG (reference sequence). CDR3 in DNA: TGTGCCTGGAGTCGCCAAGCGGGAGATACGCAGTATTTT. Translation gives CAWSRQAGDTQYF.

The sample holds a few counts of this clonotype. The gene calls are TRBV2 and TRBJ2-5, with D tentatively TRBD2 (6 bases). The CDR3 length is 12 residues. V lost 7 bases and J lost 3, with 9 bases in between. From germline, CDR1 is SNHLY and CDR2 FYNNEI. CDR3 bases: TGTGCCAGCACTCCGGGAGAAGAGACCCAGTACTTC. It codes for CASTPGEETQYF.

This clonotype was seen ten or more times. The chain carries TRBV28 and TRBJ2-7, with D possibly TRBD1 on 6 matching bases. The ends were cut back, 5 bases at V and 7 bases at J, with 18 bases in the middle. Per germline, CDR1 MDHEN and CDR2 SYDVKM. The CDR3 has 14 residues. The CDR3 DNA follows: TGTGCCAGCAGTAGTGAGCGACAGGTCAGGGAGCAGTACTTC. Translation: CASSSERQVREQYF.

J is TRBJ2-7 and V is TRBV7-2; D unresolved. The length of the CDR3 is 12 residues. From germline, CDR1 is SGHTA and CDR2 FQGNSA. Between the trimmed V and J ends, which lost 3 bases and 3 bases, there was a span of 6 bases. For the CDR3, the DNA is TGTGCCAGCAGCTTTCCCGGCTACGAGCAGTACTTC. Translating gives CASSFPGYEQYF.

This clonotype occurred many times. The chain couples TRBV2 to TRBJ2-2; D is unresolved. The CDR3 runs to 14 residues. V lost 2 bases and J 6 bases, leaving 10 bases between the germline ends. CDR1 SNHLY and CDR2 FYNNEI come from the germline V gene. CDR3 DNA sequence: TGTGCCAGCAGTGAAACCCAAATTTCCGGGGAGCTGTTTTTT. It yields the protein CASSETQISGELFF.

Ten or more counts support this clonotype. The V and J genes are TRBV9 and TRBJ1-2; D is uncertain. Germline V lookup: CDR1 SGDLS, CDR2 YYNGEE. CDR3 length: 15 residues. The V end lost 0 bases, the J end lost 0 bases, and 9 bases lay between the germline ends. The CDR3: CASSVVTDPNYGYTF. CDR3 nucleotides: TGTGCCAGCAGCGTAGTTACAGACCCTAACTATGGCTACACCTTC.

V gene TRBV29-1 combines with J gene TRBJ2-1; D remains ambiguous. CDR3 length: 14 residues. Trimming cost V 4 bases and J 2 bases, with 12 bases left between them. The germline gives CDR1 SQVTM, CDR2 ANQGSEA. The CDR3 sequence: CSVVLLLTYNEQFF. As DNA, the CDR3 is TGCAGCGTTGTCTTACTTCTAACCTACAATGAGCAGTTCTTC.

This clonotype was detected a few times. The chain employs TRBV27 and TRBJ2-1; 12 nucleotides match TRBD2. In germline, CDR1 is MNHEY, CDR2 SMNVEV (reference sequence). This CDR3 has 17 amino acids. V gave up 5 bases and J gave up 3 bases; unmatched junction bases: 8. This CDR3 reads CASSPSGLAGFYNEQFF. Written as DNA, the CDR3 is TGTGCCAGCAGTCCTTCTGGACTAGCGGGATTCTACAATGAGCAGTTCTTC.